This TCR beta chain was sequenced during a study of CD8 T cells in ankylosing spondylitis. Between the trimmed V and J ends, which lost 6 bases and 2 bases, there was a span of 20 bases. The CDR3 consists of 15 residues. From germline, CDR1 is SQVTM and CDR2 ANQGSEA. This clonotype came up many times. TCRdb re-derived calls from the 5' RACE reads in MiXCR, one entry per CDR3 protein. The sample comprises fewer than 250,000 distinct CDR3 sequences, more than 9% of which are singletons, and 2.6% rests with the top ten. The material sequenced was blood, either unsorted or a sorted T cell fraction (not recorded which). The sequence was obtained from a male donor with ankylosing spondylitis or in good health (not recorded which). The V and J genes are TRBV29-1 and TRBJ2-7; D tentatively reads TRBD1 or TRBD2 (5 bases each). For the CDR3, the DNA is TGCAGCGTCGCCCAGGAGTTGGGGGAGCCCTACGAGCAGTACTTC. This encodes CSVAQELGEPYEQYF.